The 20 T cell receptor beta chains presented below share a single source sample, sequenced in a study of blood T cell repertoires in COVID-19. Method: immunoSEQ multiplex PCR; TCRdb's copy keeps in-frame clones and lacks some. Altogether under 250,000 clones are present, 83% being singletons, with the ten largest covering 2.5% to 3%. Source material: peripheral blood. The receptors were sampled from a woman aged 70-85 years with active or convalescent COVID-19.

The chain couples TRBV20-1 to TRBJ2-3, with 10 bases identical to TRBD1. Germline loops: CDR1 DFQATT, CDR2 SNEGSKA (reference sequence). The V gene end was trimmed by 3 bases and the J gene end by 5 bases; junction bases not matched to a gene: 8. This CDR3 region has 15 residues. Written as DNA, the CDR3 is TGCAGTGCTAGTGCCCGGGACAGGGGTGAAGATACGCAGTATTTT. Amino acids: CSASARDRGEDTQYF.

The gene calls are TRBV18 and TRBJ2-7, with TRBD1 identical over 9 bases. The V gene end was trimmed by 1 base and the J gene end by 2 bases; junction bases not matched to a gene: 12. Germline V gene data show CDR1 as KGHSH and CDR2 as LQKENI. The CDR3 length is 18 residues. CDR3 residues: CASSPRGRRQGDPYEQYF. Written as DNA, the CDR3 is TGTGCCAGCTCACCACGGGGAAGGCGACAGGGGGATCCCTACGAGCAGTACTTC.

In this sample, this clone turned up a few times. This rearrangement joins TRBV13 to TRBJ1-1; maybe TRBD1 (6 bases). This CDR3 has 14 residues. Between the trimmed V and J ends, which lost 0 bases and 6 bases, there was a span of 11 bases. The germline gives CDR1 PRHDT, CDR2 FYEKMQ (reference sequence). Here the CDR3 reads CASSLGGRGAEAFF. CDR3 DNA: TGTGCCAGCAGCTTAGGAGGCAGGGGTGCTGAAGCTTTCTTT.

V is TRBV6-2 or TRBV6-3 and J is TRBJ2-5; D may be TRBD2 (6 bases). The V end lost 1 base, the J end lost 1 base, and 13 bases lay between the germline ends. The CDR3 extends over 16 amino acids. Germline CDR1 reads MNHEY; CDR2 reads SVGEGT. This CDR3 reads CASSYLQPGGQETQYF. The CDR3 region has the DNA TGTGCCAGCAGTTACTTACAGCCCGGGGGCCAAGAGACCCAGTACTTC.

This chain's CDR3 is CASSPAKGANQPQHF. The CDR3 DNA follows: TGTGCCAGCAGCCCAGCCAAAGGGGCCAATCAGCCCCAGCATTTT. The chain carries TRBV4-2 and TRBJ1-5, with D maybe TRBD1 (5 bases). Germline V gives CDR1 LGHNA, CDR2 YNFKEQ. V lost 4 bases and J lost 3, with 13 bases in between. The CDR3 is 15 amino acids.

The chain is built from TRBV6-6 and TRBJ1-2; D unresolved. The germline CDR1 and CDR2 sequences are MNHNY and SVGAGI (reference sequence). The CDR3 sequence is 9 residues long. The V gene lost 2 bases and the J gene lost 14 bases, with 6 bases spanning the gap. This CDR3 reads CASSYPPTF. The CDR3 bases are TGTGCCAGCAGTTACCCCCCTACCTTC.

This sequence joins TRBV5-6 and TRBJ2-2; TRBD2 aligns across 12 bases. This CDR3 is built from 18 residues. V lost 0 bases and J lost 7; bases outside the gene matches: 10. CDR1 is SGHDT and CDR2 is YYEEEE in the germline V gene. CDR3 loop: CASSLEKLAGGRGGELFF. The CDR3 DNA reads TGTGCCAGCAGCTTGGAAAAACTAGCGGGGGGCCGTGGCGGGGAGCTGTTTTTT.

On this clone: Other DNA sequences in the same sample also yield this CDR3. V and J are TRBV29-1 and TRBJ1-2; TRBD1 aligns across 8 bases. The CDR3 totals 12 residues. In germline, CDR1 is SQVTM, CDR2 ANQGSEA. V shed 7 bases, J shed 5 bases, and the junction held 6 bases outside the gene matches. For the CDR3, the DNA is TGCAGCGCAGGGGGCGGAGGGTATGGCTACACCTTC. Its translation is CSAGGGGYGYTF.

The V and J genes are TRBV6-5 and TRBJ2-2; no firm D call. The CDR3 extends over 11 amino acids. The germline V gene encodes CDR1 MNHEY and CDR2 SVGAGI. Deletions cut 7 bases from V and 5 bases from J, with 5 bases between. CDR3 nucleotide sequence: TGTGCCAGCACCCAAACCGGGGAGCTGTTTTTT. Protein sequence: CASTQTGELFF.

This chain links TRBV28 with TRBJ1-2; TRBD1 agrees at 8 bases. This CDR3 contains 15 residues. Looked up from germline, CDR1 is MDHEN and CDR2 is SYDVKM. Germline trimming cut 5 bases from V and 6 bases from J; bases unmatched to any gene: 11. CDR3 DNA sequence: TGTGCCAGCAGTACCCCGGGCGGACAGGGCAATGGCTACACCTTC. It translates to CASSTPGGQGNGYTF.

This clone has only a few counts. The genes are TRBV15 and TRBJ1-2, with 8 bases matching TRBD1. CDR1 is LNHNV and CDR2 is YYDKDF in the germline V gene (reference sequence). After removal of 3 bases from V and 0 bases from J, the junction contained 9 bases not matched to a gene. CDR3 length equals 17 residues. This CDR3 is CATSSYPGTGTNYGYTF. In DNA, the CDR3 is TGTGCCACCAGCAGCTATCCCGGGACAGGAACTAACTATGGCTACACCTTC.

The chain is built from TRBV9 and TRBJ1-6; 9 bases match TRBD1. CDR3 length: 17 amino acids. J gave up 7 bases and V 4 bases, and 12 bases lay outside the gene matches. Germline-derived CDR1 and CDR2 are SGDLS and YYNGEE. In DNA form, the CDR3 reads TGTGCCAGCAGCCCCCAGGAGGTTGGACAGGGGAATTCACCCCTCCACTTT. Its translation is CASSPQEVGQGNSPLHF.

V and J are TRBV24-1 and TRBJ2-1, with D possibly TRBD2 on 6 matching bases. The V end was cut by 1 base, the J end by 6 bases, with 15 bases between. CDR3 length: 16 residues. CDR1 KGHDR and CDR2 SFDVKD come from the germline V gene. As DNA, the CDR3 is TGTGCCACCAGTGATTTTGTGCGGGGTACCTCCAATGAGCAGTTCTTC. Its protein is CATSDFVRGTSNEQFF.

J is TRBJ1-6 and V is TRBV5-1; D gene unclear. The CDR3 totals 13 residues. Trimming stripped 2 bases from V and 7 bases from J, with 7 bases between. The V gene's germline CDR1 is SGHRS and CDR2 YFSETQ. CDR3 sequence reads: CASSFSRNSPLHF. For the CDR3, the DNA is TGCGCCAGCAGCTTCTCCAGAAATTCACCCCTCCACTTT.

This sequence joins TRBV4-3 and TRBJ1-5, with 7 positions matching TRBD1. The CDR3 consists of 16 residues. The junction had 4 bases not matched to a gene; V was cut back by 0 bases and J by 2 bases. Germline-derived CDR1 and CDR2 are LGHNA and YSLEER. The DNA of the CDR3 is TGCGCCAGCAGCCAAGATTTCGGACAGGGCAATCAGCCCCAGCATTTT. As protein: CASSQDFGQGNQPQHF.

The rearrangement uses TRBV21-1 and TRBJ2-6; the table names TRBD1, a call not compared with the DNA. TRBV21-1 is deemed a pseudogene. The CDR3 sequence is 17 residues long. CDR3 amino acids: CASSGRPIFSGANVLTF. In nucleotides, the CDR3 is TGTGCCAGCAGCGGCAGGCCCATCTTCTCTGGGGCCAACGTCCTGACTTTC.

V is TRBV7-2 and J is TRBJ1-1; D gene uncertain. The ends were cut back, 3 bases at V and 1 base at J, with 9 bases in the middle. Germline V CDR1 and CDR2: SGHTA, FQGNSA. CDR3 length equals 14 residues. The DNA of the CDR3 is TGTGCCAGCAGCTTTGGGCAAGGGAACACTGAAGCTTTCTTT. Encoded protein: CASSFGQGNTEAFF.

This rearrangement joins TRBV11-1 to TRBJ2-5, with 7 positions matching TRBD2. V shed 5 bases, J shed 7 bases, and the junction held 4 bases outside the gene matches. Germline CDR1 and CDR2: SGHAT and FQDESV (reference sequence). This CDR3 is built from 12 residues. CDR3 protein: CASSHGGGTQYF. The CDR3 bases are TGTGCCAGCAGCCACGGCGGGGGGACCCAGTACTTC.

The rearrangement joins TRBV30 to TRBJ1-3; TRBD1 matches 7 bases. V lost 5 bases, J lost 3 bases, and 7 bases stayed unmatched. Germline CDR1 GTSNPN, CDR2 SVGIG (reference sequence). This CDR3 is 14 amino acids long. CDR3 amino acids: CAWGGQILGNTIYF. The CDR3 nucleotides are TGTGCCTGGGGGGGACAGATTCTTGGAAACACCATATATTTT.

The chain uses TRBV27 and TRBJ2-7, with TRBD1 matching 11 bases. This CDR3 spans 14 amino acids. V shed 5 bases and J 7 bases; nucleotides not matched to a gene: 7. The germline gives CDR1 MNHEY, CDR2 SMNVEV (reference sequence). The CDR3 bases are TGTGCCAGCAGTGCTTGGGACAGGGGGGGAGAGCAGTACTTC. It translates to CASSAWDRGGEQYF.